This entry lists 24 T cell receptor beta chains sequenced from one sample in a study of identical twins (dated by TCRdb to the mid-2010s). Library preparation used 5' RACE. Sequencer: Illumina HiSeq 2000. TCRdb ran its own pipeline on the public reads, namely fastp trimming at Q25 and MiXCR clone calling, and kept in-frame beta chains. Identical CDR3 protein sequences are pooled into one entry, listed with their most common genes and DNA. The sample data list around 510,000 distinct CDR3 sequences, and more than 13% of these were observed just once. Clones ranked in the top ten supply approximately 1% of the sample. These sequences were also reported in another study, on yellow fever vaccine responses in identical twins.

The sample was CD4+ T cells sorted from blood. The receptors were gathered from a woman younger than 30 in good health.

This chain joins TRBV6-1 and TRBJ1-6; D gene uncertain. Trimming shortened V by 6 bases and J by 6 bases, and 12 bases separated the two germline ends. Per the germline V gene, CDR1 is MNHNS and CDR2 is SASEGT. CDR3 size: 14 residues. The CDR3 sequence is CASRAVRVNSPLHF. The CDR3 region has the DNA TGTGCCAGCAGGGCCGTTAGGGTTAATTCACCCCTCCACTTT.

V usage is TRBV29-1 and J usage is TRBJ2-1, with D perhaps matching TRBD1 (5 bases). Germline assignment: CDR1 SQVTM and CDR2 ANQGSEA. Trimming took off 2 bases at V and 3 bases at J, with 5 bases between the two ends. The CDR3 spans 12 residues. The CDR3 bases are TGCAGCGTTGAAACAGGCTACAATGAGCAGTTCTTC. Amino acid sequence: CSVETGYNEQFF.

The chain links TRBV6-5 to TRBJ2-3; TRBD2 aligns across 12 bases. The CDR3 extends over 17 amino acids. The germline V gene has CDR1 MNHEY and CDR2 SVGAGI. With 2 bases clipped from V and 4 bases from J, the junction kept 7 bases outside the gene matches. CDR3: CASSYRLGLAGSDTQYF. In nucleotides, the CDR3 is TGTGCCAGCAGTTACCGACTTGGACTAGCGGGATCAGATACGCAGTATTTT.

The sample holds a few counts of this clonotype. The chain has TRBV6-1 and TRBJ2-7; 12 bases are shared with TRBD2. Per the germline V gene, CDR1 is MNHNS and CDR2 is SASEGT. CDR3 length: 14 residues. J lost 4 bases, V lost 4 bases, and 2 bases had no gene match. As DNA, the CDR3 is TGTGCCAGCAGTGCGACTAGCGGGGGTTACGAGCAGTACTTC. This translates into CASSATSGGYEQYF.

This clonotype has only a few counts. The genes are TRBV12-3 or TRBV12-4 and TRBJ2-6, with D hard to call. The CDR3 sequence is 16 residues long. Trimming shortened V by 5 bases and J by 0 bases, and 11 bases separated the two germline ends. The CDR3 is CASSPGRSSGANVLTF. The CDR3 DNA reads as TGTGCCAGCAGTCCCGGTAGGTCCTCTGGGGCCAACGTCCTGACTTTC.

This clonotype was seen repeatedly, ten times or more. The CDR3 reads CASSWADKKKETQYF. CDR3 in DNA: TGTGCCAGCAGTTGGGCGGACAAGAAAAAAGAGACCCAGTACTTC. The chain uses TRBV27 and TRBJ2-5; D perhaps matches TRBD1 (5 bases). The germline gives CDR1 MNHEY, CDR2 SMNVEV (reference sequence). The V end was cut by 4 bases, the J end by 3 bases, with 15 bases between. This CDR3 is built from 15 residues.

This clonotype has at least ten counts. The chain employs TRBV5-6 and TRBJ2-7; 10 bases fit TRBD1. The V and J ends lost 4 bases and 0 bases, in that order; junction bases with no gene match: 1. The CDR3 is 14 residues long. Germline values: CDR1 SGHDT, CDR2 YYEEEE. The CDR3 reads CASSGTGVSYEQYF. CDR3 in DNA: TGTGCCAGCAGCGGGACAGGGGTCTCCTACGAGCAGTACTTC. Variable domain in full (rest from reference TRBV5-6 and TRBJ2-7): DAGVTQSPTHLIKTRGQQVTLRCSPKSGHDTVSWYQQALGQGPQFIFQYYEEEERQRGNFPDRFSGHQFPNYSSELNVNALLLGDSALYLCASSGTGVSYEQYFGPGTRLTVT.

The chain links TRBV11-2 to TRBJ2-1, with D hard to call. Trimming left V 8 bases short and J 0 bases short, with 8 bases between. Germline V lookup: CDR1 SGHAT, CDR2 FQNNGV. This CDR3 has 13 amino acids. CDR3 region: CASGLISYNEQFF. The CDR3 nucleotides read TGTGCCAGCGGATTAATCTCCTACAATGAGCAGTTCTTC.

This clonotype was recorded a few times. The chain's CDR3 is CASSSHQGIETQYF. CDR3 in DNA: TGTGCCAGCAGCTCACACCAGGGAATAGAGACCCAGTACTTC. The rearrangement links TRBV7-9 to TRBJ2-5, with D possibly matching TRBD1 (5 bases). V lost 4 bases, J lost 4 bases, and 13 bases lay in between. CDR1 is SEHNR, CDR2 FQNEAQ, per germline (reference sequence). The CDR3 length is 14 residues.

The rearrangement joins TRBV20-1 to TRBJ2-7, with D uncertain. This CDR3 spans 13 amino acids. The germline CDR1 and CDR2 sequences are DFQATT and SNEGSKA (reference sequence). The germline V and J ends were trimmed by 1 base and 2 bases, with 9 bases remaining between them. The CDR3 coding sequence is TGCAGTGCTAGAGTGCAGGACGCCTACGAGCAGTACTTC. Its protein is CSARVQDAYEQYF.

The table lists this clonotype with a few counts. V is TRBV2 and J is TRBJ2-7, with a tentative D call TRBD2 (5 bases). This CDR3 is 14 amino acids long. The V end was cut by 4 bases, the J end by 3 bases, with 13 bases between. Germline-derived CDR1 and CDR2 are SNHLY and FYNNEI. For the CDR3, the DNA is TGTGCCAGCAGTGGAAGGAGGAAAGACTACGAGCAGTACTTC. Translated, it gives CASSGRRKDYEQYF.

This clonotype was seen repeatedly, ten times or more. The chain joins TRBV28 to TRBJ2-7; D is possibly TRBD1 (6 bases). Germline-derived CDR1 and CDR2 are MDHEN and SYDVKM. V was clipped by 2 bases and J by 3 bases, with 8 bases between them. The CDR3 loop spans 13 amino acids. The CDR3 DNA is TGTGCCAGCAGTTTAGGGGGCTACTACGAGCAGTACTTC. This encodes CASSLGGYYEQYF.

This clonotype appeared a few times. The genes are TRBV6-1 and TRBJ2-1; no firm D call. The CDR3 runs to 15 residues. CDR1 is MNHNS and CDR2 is SASEGT in the germline V gene. Trimming shortened V by 6 bases and J by 0 bases, and 12 bases separated the two germline ends. The CDR3 nucleotides read TGTGCCAGCAGCCCCGAGCCACGCTCCTACAATGAGCAGTTCTTC. As protein: CASSPEPRSYNEQFF.

The table lists this clonotype with many counts. The chain recombines TRBV2 with TRBJ2-1; 9 bases match TRBD2. V was pared by 8 bases and J by 1 base, with 15 bases of the junction left unmatched. This CDR3 region has 18 residues. CDR1 is SNHLY and CDR2 is FYNNEI in the germline V gene. CDR3 bases: TGTGCCAGCGCATGGATTGCGGGAGGGGTTGGGTCCTACAATGAGCAGTTCTTC. Translation gives CASAWIAGGVGSYNEQFF. Together with reference TRBV2 and TRBJ2-1, the CDR3 gives the full variable domain: EPEVTQTPSHQVTQMGQEVILRCVPISNHLYFYWYRQILGQKVEFLVSFYNNEISEKSEIFDDQFSVERPDGSNFTLKIRSTKLEDSAMYFCASAWIAGGVGSYNEQFFGPGTRLTVL.

This sequence joins TRBV12-3 or TRBV12-4 and TRBJ2-2; perhaps TRBD2 as D (5 bases). Trimming stripped 6 bases from V and 12 bases from J, with 17 bases between. This CDR3 has 13 residues. CDR3 amino acids: CASRFLMAGQLFF. The CDR3 coding sequence is TGTGCCAGCAGATTTCTAATGGCGGGTCAGCTGTTTTTT.

Only a few counts were recorded for this clonotype. The chain employs TRBV4-3 and TRBJ2-3; the match to TRBD2 covers 10 bases. The CDR3 spans 14 residues. Trimming cost V 0 bases and J 13 bases; bases outside gene matches: 7. The germline CDR1 and CDR2 sequences are LGHNA and YSLEER. The chain's CDR3 is CASSQDPSGRGEYF. CDR3 in DNA: TGCGCCAGCAGCCAAGATCCTAGCGGGAGAGGGGAGTATTTT.

The chain joins TRBV10-3 to TRBJ2-1; D gene uncertain. The CDR3 consists of 13 residues. Per the germline V gene, CDR1 is ENHRY and CDR2 is SYGVKD. V was pared by 10 bases and J by 8 bases, with 18 bases between. CDR3 nucleotides: TGTGCCACTACCTCACTCCCCAGTGATGAGCAGTTCTTC. It is translated as CATTSLPSDEQFF.

This clonotype was picked up a small number of times. This chain links TRBV12-3 or TRBV12-4 with TRBJ2-5; 8 bases are a match to TRBD1. The CDR3 extends over 16 amino acids. V lost 1 base to trimming and J lost 5 bases; unmatched junction nucleotides: 9. The CDR3 loop is CASSLVTQGAGETQYF. CDR3 nucleotides: TGTGCCAGCAGTTTAGTAACCCAGGGGGCAGGTGAGACCCAGTACTTC.

The chain joins TRBV7-2 to TRBJ1-1, with 10 bases that match TRBD1. Germline CDR1 SGHTA, CDR2 FQGNSA. CDR3 length: 15 amino acids. The V gene end was trimmed by 5 bases and the J gene end by 3 bases; junction bases not matched to a gene: 6. CDR3 DNA: TGTGCCAGCAGCCGCCGACAGGGGGCTGACACTGAAGCTTTCTTT. Protein sequence: CASSRRQGADTEAFF.

In this sample, this clonotype turned up many times. The gene calls are TRBV11-3 and TRBJ2-7; D tentatively reads TRBD1 or TRBD2 (5 bases each). CDR3 length: 14 residues. Deletions cut 1 base from V and 2 bases from J, with 9 bases between. Germline loops: CDR1 SGHNT, CDR2 YENEEA. Here the CDR3 DNA reads TGTGCCAGCAGCTTAGGGGACCCCCCCTACGAGCAGTACTTC. Its translation is CASSLGDPPYEQYF.

CDR3 region: CASSLGMTSGRSTDTQYF. The CDR3 nucleotides are TGTGCCAGCAGCTTGGGGATGACTAGCGGGAGGAGCACAGATACGCAGTATTTT. This chain joins TRBV7-6 and TRBJ2-3, with 13 bases lining up with TRBD2. With V trimmed by 3 bases and J by 0 bases, 6 bases remained unmatched. The V gene's germline CDR1 is SGHVS and CDR2 FNYEAQ. The CDR3 covers 18 residues.

The genes are TRBV5-1 and TRBJ2-2; no clear D gene. The CDR3 has 14 residues. Trimming left V 9 bases short and J 0 bases short, with 12 bases between. The V gene's germline CDR1 is SGHRS and CDR2 YFSETQ. The CDR3 loop reads CATVPLPNTGELFF. The CDR3 bases are TGCGCCACTGTCCCTCTTCCGAACACCGGGGAGCTGTTTTTT. Variable domain in full (rest from reference TRBV5-1 and TRBJ2-2): KAGVTQTPRYLIKTRGQQVTLSCSPISGHRSVSWYQQTPGQGLQFLFEYFSETQRNKGNFPGRFSGRQFSNSRSEMNVSTLELGDSALYLCATVPLPNTGELFFGEGSRLTVL.

This clonotype was seen a few times. The chain employs TRBV5-5 and TRBJ2-7, with D unclear. The length of the CDR3 is 14 residues. Germline V CDR1 and CDR2: SGHKS, YYEKEE (reference sequence). V was cut by 2 bases and J by 4 bases, with 13 bases left in between. The CDR3, as DNA: TGTGCCAGCAGCTTCAATCCATCGTCGTACGAGCAGTACTTC. Amino acid sequence: CASSFNPSSYEQYF.

The rearrangement uses TRBV20-1 and TRBJ2-1; TRBD1 is a possible D gene (6 bases). Germline CDR1 DFQATT, CDR2 SNEGSKA (reference sequence). V lost 5 bases and J lost 0, with 17 bases in between. The CDR3 has 16 amino acids. The CDR3 protein is CSAFRTVYSSYNEQFF. The CDR3 coding sequence is TGCAGTGCTTTTCGGACAGTGTATAGCTCCTACAATGAGCAGTTCTTC.